This T cell receptor (beta chain) originates from a study of T cells in Graves' hyperthyroidism and ophthalmopathy. In germline, CDR1 is SGHAT, CDR2 FQNNGV. There are 15 residues in the CDR3. Trimming left V 5 bases short and J 0 bases short, with 13 bases between. This clonotype appeared many times. Antigen specificity is unknown. Study-level results: Blood also showed most of the thyroid clonotypes that were expanded above 0.001. Ophthalmopathy, which appeared later, was predicted by the model a median about 5.9 months before onset.

RNA transcripts gave rise to amplified TCR beta CDR3 regions. TCR CDR3 regions were first amplified by RT-PCR with HTBI primers. TCRdb analysed the multiplex PCR reads with MiXCR anew, one entry per CDR3 protein. Found here are roughly 300,000 distinct CDR3 sequences, approximately 15% of them singletons; the top ten hold approximately 25%. The rearrangement links TRBV11-2 to TRBJ1-1; D not resolved. Sequenced material: blood. The clonotype originates from a woman aged 25 to 45 with Graves' hyperthyroidism. The CDR3 region has the DNA TGTGCCAGCAGCCTACGGACGCTCATGAACACTGAAGCTTTCTTT. The encoded protein is CASSLRTLMNTEAFF.